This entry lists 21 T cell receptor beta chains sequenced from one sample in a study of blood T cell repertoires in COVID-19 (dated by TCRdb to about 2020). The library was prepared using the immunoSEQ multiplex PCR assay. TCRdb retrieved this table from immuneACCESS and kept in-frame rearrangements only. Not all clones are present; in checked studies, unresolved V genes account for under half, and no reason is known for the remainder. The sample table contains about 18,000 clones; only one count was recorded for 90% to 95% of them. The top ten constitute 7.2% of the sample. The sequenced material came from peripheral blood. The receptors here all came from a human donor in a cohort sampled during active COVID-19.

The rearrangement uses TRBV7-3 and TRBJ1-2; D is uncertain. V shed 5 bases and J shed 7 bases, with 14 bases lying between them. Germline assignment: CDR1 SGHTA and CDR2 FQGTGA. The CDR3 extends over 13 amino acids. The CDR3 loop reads CASSPSGRGGYTF. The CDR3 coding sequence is TGTGCCAGCAGCCCCTCGGGTAGAGGTGGCTACACCTTC.

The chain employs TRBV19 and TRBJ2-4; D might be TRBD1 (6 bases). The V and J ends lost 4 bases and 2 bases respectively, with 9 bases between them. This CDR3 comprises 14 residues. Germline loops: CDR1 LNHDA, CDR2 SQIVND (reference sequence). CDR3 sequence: CASSTGQSKNIQYF. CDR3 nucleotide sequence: TGTGCCAGTAGTACCGGACAGTCCAAAAACATTCAGTACTTC.

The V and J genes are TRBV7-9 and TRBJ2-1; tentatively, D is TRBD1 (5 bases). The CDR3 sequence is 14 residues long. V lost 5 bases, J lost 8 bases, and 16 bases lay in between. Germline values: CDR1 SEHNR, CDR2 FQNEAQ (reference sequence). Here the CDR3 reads CASSPRQPLDEQFF. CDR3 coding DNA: TGTGCCAGCAGCCCTCGACAGCCCTTGGATGAGCAGTTCTTC.

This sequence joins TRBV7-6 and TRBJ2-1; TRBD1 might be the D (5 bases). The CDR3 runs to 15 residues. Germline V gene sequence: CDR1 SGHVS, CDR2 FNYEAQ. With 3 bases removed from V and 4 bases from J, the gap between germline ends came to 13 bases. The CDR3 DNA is TGTGCCAGCAGCTTGGGGCCCCCCGCTTACAATGAGCAGTTCTTC. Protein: CASSLGPPAYNEQFF.

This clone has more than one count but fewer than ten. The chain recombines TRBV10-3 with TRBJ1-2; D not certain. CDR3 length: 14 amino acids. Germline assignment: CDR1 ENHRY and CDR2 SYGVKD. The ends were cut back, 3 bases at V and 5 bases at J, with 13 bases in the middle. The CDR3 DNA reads TGTGCCATCAGTGAAGGAGGGAGGAGTTATGGCTACACCTTC. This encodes CAISEGGRSYGYTF.

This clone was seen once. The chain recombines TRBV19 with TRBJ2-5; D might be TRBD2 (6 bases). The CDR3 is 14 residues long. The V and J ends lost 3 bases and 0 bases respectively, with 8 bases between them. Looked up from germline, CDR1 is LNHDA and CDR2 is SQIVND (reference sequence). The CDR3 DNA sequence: TGTGCCAGTAGTATTGGGGGGAACCAAGAGACCCAGTACTTC. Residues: CASSIGGNQETQYF.

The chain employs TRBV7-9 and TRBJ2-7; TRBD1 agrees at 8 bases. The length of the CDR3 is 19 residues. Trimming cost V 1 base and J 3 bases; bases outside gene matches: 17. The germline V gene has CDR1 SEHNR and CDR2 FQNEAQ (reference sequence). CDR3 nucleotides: TGTGCCAGCAGCTTAGGGCCGGGACAGGTTGCGGCAACTGACTACGAGCAGTACTTC. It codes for CASSLGPGQVAATDYEQYF.

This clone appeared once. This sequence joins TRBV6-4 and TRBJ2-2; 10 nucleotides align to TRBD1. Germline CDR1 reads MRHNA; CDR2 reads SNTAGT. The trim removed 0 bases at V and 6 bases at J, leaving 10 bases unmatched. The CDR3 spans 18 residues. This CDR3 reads CASSDSPGQGTWPGELFF. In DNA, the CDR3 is TGTGCCAGCAGTGACTCTCCGGGACAGGGGACATGGCCCGGGGAGCTGTTTTTT.

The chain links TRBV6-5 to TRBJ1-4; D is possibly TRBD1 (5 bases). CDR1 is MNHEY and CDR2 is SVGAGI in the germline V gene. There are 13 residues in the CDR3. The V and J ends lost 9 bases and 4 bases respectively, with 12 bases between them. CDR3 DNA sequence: TGTGCCAGTGGACAAGAAAGTAATGAAAAACTGTTTTTT. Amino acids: CASGQESNEKLFF.

The CDR3 sequence: CASSANRAANEKLFF. DNA of the CDR3: TGCGCCAGTAGCGCTAACAGGGCGGCTAATGAAAAACTGTTTTTT. The chain couples TRBV4-3 to TRBJ1-4; D is perhaps TRBD1 (6 bases). The CDR3 has 15 amino acids. V lost 9 bases, J lost 3 bases, and 17 bases lay in between. Germline assignment: CDR1 LGHNA and CDR2 YSLEER.

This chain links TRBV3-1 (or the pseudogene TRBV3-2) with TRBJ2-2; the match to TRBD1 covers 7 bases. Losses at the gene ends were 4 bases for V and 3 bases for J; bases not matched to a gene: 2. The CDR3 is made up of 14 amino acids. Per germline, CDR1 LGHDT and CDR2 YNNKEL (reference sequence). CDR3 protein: CASSRDSHTGELFF. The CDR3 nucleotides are TGTGCCAGCAGCCGGGACAGTCACACCGGGGAGCTGTTTTTT.

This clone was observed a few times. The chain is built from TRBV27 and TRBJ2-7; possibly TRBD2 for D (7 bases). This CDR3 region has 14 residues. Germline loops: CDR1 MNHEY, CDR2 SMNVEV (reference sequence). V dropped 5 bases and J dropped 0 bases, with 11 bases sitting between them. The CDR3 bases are TGTGCCAGCAGTCACAGGGAGGGCTCCTACGAGCAGTACTTC. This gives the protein CASSHREGSYEQYF.

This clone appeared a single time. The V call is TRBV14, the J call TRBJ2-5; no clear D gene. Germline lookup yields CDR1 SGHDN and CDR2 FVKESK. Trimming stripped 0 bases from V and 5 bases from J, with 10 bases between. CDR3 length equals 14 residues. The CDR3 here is CASSQEVWSETQYF. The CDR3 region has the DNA TGTGCCAGCAGCCAAGAAGTGTGGAGTGAGACCCAGTACTTC. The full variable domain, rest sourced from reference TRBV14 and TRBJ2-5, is EAGVTQFPSHSVIEKGQTVTLRCDPISGHDNLYWYRRVMGKEIKFLLHFVKESKQDESGMPNNRFLAERTGGTYSTLKVQPAELEDSGVYFCASSQEVWSETQYFGPGTRLLVL.

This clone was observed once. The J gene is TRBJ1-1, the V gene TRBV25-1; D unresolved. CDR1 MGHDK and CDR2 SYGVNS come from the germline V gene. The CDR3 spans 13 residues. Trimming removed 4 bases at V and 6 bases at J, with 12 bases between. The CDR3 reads CASSVGGPPEAFF. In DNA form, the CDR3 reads TGTGCCAGCAGTGTGGGAGGGCCCCCTGAAGCTTTCTTT.

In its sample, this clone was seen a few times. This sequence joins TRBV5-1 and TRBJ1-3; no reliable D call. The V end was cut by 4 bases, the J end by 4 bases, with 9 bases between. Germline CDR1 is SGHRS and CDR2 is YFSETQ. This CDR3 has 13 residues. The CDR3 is CASSAGDGNTIYF. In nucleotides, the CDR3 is TGCGCCAGCAGCGCGGGAGACGGAAACACCATATATTTT.

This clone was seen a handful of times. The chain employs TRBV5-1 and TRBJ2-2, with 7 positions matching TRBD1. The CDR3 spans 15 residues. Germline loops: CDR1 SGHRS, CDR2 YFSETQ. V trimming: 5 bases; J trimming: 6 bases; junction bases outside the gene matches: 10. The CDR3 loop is CASRGTVFVSGELFF. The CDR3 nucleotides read TGCGCCAGCAGAGGGACAGTTTTTGTGTCCGGGGAGCTGTTTTTT.

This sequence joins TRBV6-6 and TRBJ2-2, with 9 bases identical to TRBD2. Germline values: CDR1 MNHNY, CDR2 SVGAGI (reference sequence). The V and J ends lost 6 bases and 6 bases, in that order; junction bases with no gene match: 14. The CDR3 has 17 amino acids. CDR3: CASSRALGTSIPGELFF. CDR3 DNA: TGTGCCAGCAGCCGAGCGCTCGGGACTAGCATCCCCGGGGAGCTGTTTTTT.

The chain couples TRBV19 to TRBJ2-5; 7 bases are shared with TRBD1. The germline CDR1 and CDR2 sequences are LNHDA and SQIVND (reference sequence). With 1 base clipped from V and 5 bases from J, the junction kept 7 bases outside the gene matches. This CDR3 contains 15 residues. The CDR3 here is CASSIGTGQMETQYF. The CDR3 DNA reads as TGTGCCAGTAGTATAGGGACAGGACAGATGGAGACCCAGTACTTC. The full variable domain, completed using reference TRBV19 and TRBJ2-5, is DGGITQSPKYLFRKEGQNVTLSCEQNLNHDAMYWYRQDPGQGLRLIYYSQIVNDFQKGDIAEGYSVSREKKESFPLTVTSAQKNPTAFYLCASSIGTGQMETQYFGPGTRLLVL.

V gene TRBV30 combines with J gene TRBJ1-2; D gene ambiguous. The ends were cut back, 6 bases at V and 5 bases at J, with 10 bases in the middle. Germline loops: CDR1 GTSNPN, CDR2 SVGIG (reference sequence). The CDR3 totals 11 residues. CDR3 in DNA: TGTGCCTGCGGAGATTCGTATGGCTACACCTTC. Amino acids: CACGDSYGYTF.

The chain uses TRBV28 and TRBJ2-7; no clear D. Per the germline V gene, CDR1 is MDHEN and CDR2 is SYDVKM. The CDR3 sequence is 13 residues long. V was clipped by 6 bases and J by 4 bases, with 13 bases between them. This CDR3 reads CASSHGLPYEQYF. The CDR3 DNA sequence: TGTGCCAGCAGCCACGGGTTACCTTACGAGCAGTACTTC.

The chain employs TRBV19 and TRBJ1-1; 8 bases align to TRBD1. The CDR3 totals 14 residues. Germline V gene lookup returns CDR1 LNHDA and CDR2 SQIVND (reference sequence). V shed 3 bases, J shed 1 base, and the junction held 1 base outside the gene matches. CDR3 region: CASSMGTGNTEAFF. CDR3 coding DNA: TGTGCCAGTAGTATGGGGACAGGGAACACTGAAGCTTTCTTT.